This TCR beta chain was found in a study of cytomegalovirus exposure and HLA in healthy donors. Primers: 60 Vbeta forward and 13 Jbeta reverse. Profiled with immunoSEQ multiplex PCR; TCRdb holds only in-frame clones, not every one. Of over 70,000 clones detected, less than 80% appear once; the ten largest clones hold 20% to 25%. The V gene's germline CDR1 is MNHNY and CDR2 SVGAGI (reference sequence). CDR3 length: 13 residues. The V end lost 10 bases, the J end lost 4 bases, and 11 bases lay between the germline ends. Sequences were obtained from PBMCs. V is TRBV6-6 and J is TRBJ1-6, with a possible D match to TRBD1 (5 bases). The receptor was derived from a woman aged 50 to 60 in good health and CMV-seropositive. CDR3 sequence (DNA): TGTGCCACCAGGACACTTTATAATTCACCCCTCCACTTT. Translated, it gives CATRTLYNSPLHF.